This T cell receptor (beta chain) was profiled in a study of identical twins. Regarding this clonotype: Its target is unknown.

The CDR3 totals 17 residues. TCRdb used MiXCR to reprocess the 5' RACE reads, holding one entry per CDR3 protein. The sample has 600,000 to 850,000 distinct CDR3 sequences; 15% to 20% are singletons. General study findings and limits: Out-of-frame alpha sequences common to twins exhibited a surplus of low generation probability.

These sequences were also reported in another study, on T cells expressing NK-cell markers. Per that paper: Each of roughly 6 donors carried dominant NKG2C+ clonotypes accounting for about 1.0-7.0% of CD8+ T cells.

Sequenced input: PBMCs. The TCR originated in a woman between 18 and 30 years old in good health. The gene calls are TRBV21-1 and TRBJ2-7; the D segment call TRBD1 is taken from the table without a DNA check. TRBV21-1 is a recognized pseudogene. CDR3 in amino acids: CASSLHPQGISSYEQYF. The CDR3 DNA sequence: TGTGCCAGCAGCCTTCACCCTCAGGGGATCTCCTCCTACGAGCAGTACTTC.